This T cell receptor beta chain was recorded in a study of CD8 T cells in Susac syndrome. FACS enriched CD8+ TEMRA cells, while bulk CD8+ and CD4+ were negatively isolated. The germline V gene has CDR1 SQVTM and CDR2 ANQGSEA. The CDR3 has 12 residues. Trimming removed 6 bases from V and 2 bases from J, with 10 bases in between. It was with random hexamers that about 0.45 to 1 ug RNA was reverse transcribed. Multiplex immunoSEQ PCR targeted 54 Vbeta and 13 Jbeta TCR beta segments. Each CDR3 protein gets one entry after TCRdb re-called the immunoSEQ multiplex PCR reads with MiXCR. Of approximately 200,000 distinct CDR3 sequences in the sample, 90% to 95% were seen once.

The specimen was CD8+ T cells from PBMCs. The source is a human donor with multiple sclerosis. V usage is TRBV29-1 and J usage is TRBJ1-1; D gene unclear. The CDR3 coding sequence is TGCAGCGTCCCGACATCTAACACTGAAGCTTTCTTT. As protein: CSVPTSNTEAFF.